This note documents a single TCR beta chain sequence. Measured with immunoSEQ multiplex PCR; TCRdb has only the in-frame clones, and not every one. Counted here are tens of thousands of clones, roughly 88% occurring once; the ten biggest clones make up roughly 2%. This record comes from a study of blood T cell repertoires in COVID-19. As for the study in general: Sites across the United States, Italy and Spain contributed samples from acute and convalescent COVID-19. The cDNA or gDNA used as material had been derived from T cells, B-cell-depleted T cells, or PBMCs.

Sequencing was performed on peripheral blood. This clonotype originated in a man younger than 40 with acute or convalescent COVID-19.

The CDR3 region is CASSQAAGTGYSPLHF. The CDR3 DNA is TGTGCCAGCAGCCAAGCCGCAGGGACAGGGTATTCACCCCTCCACTTT. The chain has TRBV3-1 (or the pseudogene TRBV3-2) and TRBJ1-6; TRBD1 aligns across 9 bases. With V trimmed by 1 base and J by 8 bases, 6 bases remained unmatched. Germline loops: CDR1 LGHDT, CDR2 YNNKEL (reference sequence). The CDR3 extends over 16 amino acids.